These 13 T cell receptor beta chains share one sample of origin, sequenced in a study of T cells after yellow fever vaccination. TCRdb reanalysed the 5' RACE reads using MiXCR and keeps one entry per CDR3 protein. The sample yields hundreds of thousands of distinct CDR3 sequences, 8.7% seen once. The source was PBMCs, collected on the day of the first yellow fever vaccination. Every receptor here comes from a man younger than 30 who received the YFV17D yellow fever vaccine.

The chain recombines TRBV20-1 with TRBJ1-2; 10 bases agree with TRBD1. The CDR3 is 12 amino acids. The V gene end was trimmed by 6 bases and the J gene end by 8 bases; junction bases not matched to a gene: 6. Germline V gives CDR1 DFQATT, CDR2 SNEGSKA (reference sequence). The CDR3 nucleotides read TGCAGTGCGCAAGACAGGGGGCAAGGCTACACCTTC. Its translation is CSAQDRGQGYTF.

The V call is TRBV4-2, the J call TRBJ2-1; tentatively, D is TRBD1 or TRBD2 (5 bases each). V was trimmed by 1 base and J by 7 bases, leaving 17 bases between them. The CDR3 extends over 16 amino acids. The V gene's germline CDR1 is LGHNA and CDR2 YNFKEQ. Written as DNA, the CDR3 is TGTGCCAGCAGCCAAGGTGACAGCGGAGTCCAAAATGAGCAGTTCTTC. Translated, it gives CASSQGDSGVQNEQFF.

V and J are TRBV9 and TRBJ1-5; tentatively, D is TRBD1 (6 bases). The germline CDR1 and CDR2 sequences are SGDLS and YYNGEE. The CDR3 sequence is 16 residues long. V was clipped by 3 bases and J by 2 bases, with 15 bases between them. The CDR3, as DNA: TGTGCCAGCAGCGAGGGGGAAGGATCGGGCAATCAGCCCCAGCATTTT. This sequence encodes CASSEGEGSGNQPQHF.

A few counts support this clonotype. The chain uses TRBV20-1 and TRBJ2-7; 8 nucleotides agree with TRBD1. The V segment lost 6 bases and the J segment 7 bases; nucleotides outside the gene matches: 8. Germline V gene data show CDR1 as DFQATT and CDR2 as SNEGSKA (reference sequence). The CDR3 has 12 amino acids. The CDR3 loop reads CSASRTGMEQYV. The CDR3, as DNA: TGCAGTGCGAGCCGGACAGGGATGGAGCAGTACGTC.

In its sample, this clonotype was seen a few times. The chain recombines TRBV6-1 with TRBJ1-2, with no clear D. Germline V gene sequence: CDR1 MNHNS, CDR2 SASEGT. The CDR3 has 13 residues. V lost 6 bases and J 8 bases, leaving 16 bases between the germline ends. The CDR3 is CASRHTGVAGYTF. As DNA, the CDR3 is TGTGCCAGCAGACATACCGGGGTCGCAGGCTACACCTTC.

The chain has TRBV11-1 and TRBJ1-2; D gene ambiguous. V was clipped by 4 bases and J by 3 bases, with 9 bases between them. Germline V CDR1 and CDR2: SGHAT, FQDESV (reference sequence). The CDR3 is 13 amino acids. The CDR3, as DNA: TGTGCCAGCAGCTCCGTCGGAGACTATGGCTACACCTTC. As protein: CASSSVGDYGYTF.

The table lists this clonotype with a few counts. The J gene is TRBJ2-7, the V gene TRBV4-2; D might be TRBD2 (5 bases). Looked up from germline, CDR1 is LGHNA and CDR2 is YNFKEQ. The CDR3 sequence is 17 residues long. V lost 4 bases and J lost 1, with 20 bases in between. The CDR3 bases are TGTGCCAGCAGCCCCTCCAAAGGCCGGGATCCGTCCTACGAGCAGTACGTC. The encoded protein is CASSPSKGRDPSYEQYV.

V and J are TRBV4-1 and TRBJ2-3; TRBD2 is a possible D gene (5 bases). The germline V gene encodes CDR1 MGHRA and CDR2 YSYEKL. Trimming removed 4 bases from V and 3 bases from J, with 20 bases in between. This CDR3 contains 17 residues. In nucleotides, the CDR3 is TGCGCCAGCAGCCCAAGCCCGATAGCGATGAATACAGATACGCAGTATTTT. Translation: CASSPSPIAMNTDTQYF.

This clonotype was counted ten times or more. The rearrangement links TRBV12-5 to TRBJ2-7, with D tentatively TRBD1 (6 bases). There are 14 residues in the CDR3. V lost 8 bases and J lost 3, with 17 bases in between. Per the germline V gene, CDR1 is LGHNT and CDR2 is FRNRAP. CDR3 region: CASSNRVGNYEQYF. The CDR3 coding sequence is TGTGCTAGTTCCAACAGGGTGGGTAACTACGAGCAGTACTTC.

The V gene is TRBV6-1, the J gene TRBJ2-7; either TRBD1 or TRBD2 may fit D (5 bases each). Germline V gives CDR1 MNHNS, CDR2 SASEGT. V was pared by 5 bases and J by 3 bases, with 23 bases between. This CDR3 spans 17 amino acids. CDR3 bases: TGTGCCAGCAGTCTTCGCCCCGAAGGGTGGGGGAACTACGAGCAGTACTTC. Translating gives CASSLRPEGWGNYEQYF.

This clonotype was picked up a small number of times. The chain links TRBV7-3 to TRBJ2-1; no firm D call. The CDR3 totals 13 residues. Trimming left V 1 base short and J 6 bases short, with 7 bases between. The germline V gene encodes CDR1 SGHTA and CDR2 FQGTGA. This CDR3 reads CASSLRSPNEQFF. The DNA of the CDR3 is TGTGCCAGCAGCTTAAGGTCACCCAATGAGCAGTTCTTC.

A note on this clonotype: At one boundary the junction diverges from the germline segment, which might be a read error. The V call is TRBV20-1, the J call TRBJ2-3; 8 nucleotides align to TRBD2. Germline V CDR1 and CDR2: DFQATT, SNEGSKA (reference sequence). This CDR3 is 14 amino acids long. Here the CDR3 DNA reads TGCAGTGCTAGTTTCCGGGGGGGCACAGATCCGCAGTATTTT. This codes for CSASFRGGTDPQYF.

This clonotype appeared many times. In DNA form, the CDR3 reads TGTGCCAGCAGCGATTTAGTGAACACTGAAGCTTTCTTT. It codes for CASSDLVNTEAFF. J is TRBJ1-1 and V is TRBV9; no firm D call. The V end was cut by 3 bases, the J end by 0 bases, with 6 bases between. This CDR3 is built from 13 residues. In germline, CDR1 is SGDLS, CDR2 YYNGEE.